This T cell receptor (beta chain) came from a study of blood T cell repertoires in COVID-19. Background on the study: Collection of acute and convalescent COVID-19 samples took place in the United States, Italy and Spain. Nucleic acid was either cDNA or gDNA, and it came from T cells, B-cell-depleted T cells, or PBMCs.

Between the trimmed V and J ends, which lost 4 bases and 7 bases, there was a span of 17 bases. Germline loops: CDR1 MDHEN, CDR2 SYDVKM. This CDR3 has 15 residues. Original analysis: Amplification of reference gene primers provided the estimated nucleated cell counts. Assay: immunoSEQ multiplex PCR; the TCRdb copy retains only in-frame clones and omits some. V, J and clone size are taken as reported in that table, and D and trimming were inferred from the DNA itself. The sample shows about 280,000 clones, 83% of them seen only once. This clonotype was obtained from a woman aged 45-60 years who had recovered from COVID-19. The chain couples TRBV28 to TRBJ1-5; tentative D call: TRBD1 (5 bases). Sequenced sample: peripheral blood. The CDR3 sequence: CASSYPGRGYQPQHF. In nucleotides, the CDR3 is TGTGCCAGCAGTTATCCGGGGAGGGGATACCAGCCCCAGCATTTT.